This TCR beta chain was obtained from a study of CD8 T cells in ankylosing spondylitis. Whole-study findings and limits: The authors found the disease-linked clones to be CD8+ and relatively rare in peripheral blood. Disease-linked clones reportedly concentrated significantly in matched ankylosing spondylitis synovial fluid. For ankylosing spondylitis blood, a TCR beta motif of fewer than 10 highly homologous variants appeared characteristic. A subset of motif variants has previously been described in the synovial fluid and blood of reactive arthritis.

By quantitative 5'-RACE with molecular barcodes, the TCR beta libraries were made. TCRdb reprocessed the 5' RACE reads via MiXCR and lists one record per CDR3 protein. The sample has around 390,000 distinct CDR3 sequences, about a fifth seen once. Comments on this clonotype: What it binds is not known.

Trimming removed 10 bases at V and 2 bases at J, with 12 bases between. The length of the CDR3 is 13 residues. CDR1 LGHDT and CDR2 YNNKEL come from the germline V gene (reference sequence). The chain is built from TRBV3-1 and TRBJ2-1; D possibly corresponds to TRBD2 (6 bases). The material sequenced was blood, either unsorted or a sorted T cell fraction (not recorded which). The TCR comes from a male donor with ankylosing spondylitis. The DNA for the CDR3 is TGTGCCACCCAGTGGGGGGCCTACAATGAGCAGTTCTTC. Its protein is CATQWGAYNEQFF.